The rows below give T cell receptor beta chains drawn from one sample of a study of blood T cells in healthy people across ages. A single record per CDR3 protein comes from TCRdb applying MiXCR to the 5' RACE reads. This sample has around 1,600,000 distinct CDR3 sequences, with under 55% found just once. Sequenced: blood. The receptors here all came from a woman aged 18 to 35 in good health. CDR3s include the opening cysteine and the closing phenylalanine or tryptophan. Fields, in order: clone size, J gene, D gene, V gene, CDR3 DNA, CDR3 protein. The D gene is left open where the match is weak. Clone size is not always given. Where it is, it says once, few, many or a class for expanded clones.

few | TRBJ2-3 | - | TRBV2 | TGTGCCAGCACTTTAGGGGGGGATGCAGATACGCAGTATTTT | CASTLGGDADTQYF
few | TRBJ2-5 | TRBD1 | TRBV20-1 | TGCAGTGCTATGTATGGACAGGGCGTCAAGACCCAGTACTTC | CSAMYGQGVKTQYF
- | TRBJ2-7 | TRBD1 | TRBV29-1 | TGCAGCGTTTGGGCAGGGGGATCCTACGAGCAGTACTTC | CSVWAGGSYEQYF
- | TRBJ1-2 | TRBD1 | TRBV27 | TGTGCCAGCAGAGCCAGACAGGGCGCGTATGGCTACACCTTC | CASRARQGAYGYTF
- | TRBJ2-7 | TRBD1 | TRBV7-9 | TGTGCCAGCAGCTTAGGGGACAGTGAACCCTACAATGAGCAGTACTTC | CASSLGDSEPYNEQYF
- | TRBJ2-7 | - | TRBV4-2 | TGTGCCAGCAGCCAACTAGAATACAATGAGCAGTACTTC | CASSQLEYNEQYF
many | TRBJ1-2 | TRBD1 | TRBV7-2 | TGTGCCAGCAGCCCGGGACAGGGGGCGTATGGCTACACCTTC | CASSPGQGAYGYTF
once | TRBJ1-2 | TRBD1 | TRBV2 | TGTGCCAGCAGTGGTAGAACAGGGGGGGACTATGGCTACACCTTC | CASSGRTGGDYGYTF
- | TRBJ1-5 | - | TRBV2 | TGTGCCAGCACAGCCACCGGGATAAGACAGCCCCAGCATTTT | CASTATGIRQPQHF
- | TRBJ2-1 | - | TRBV20-1 | TGCAGTGCTAGAGATATGAGGGAGAGGGGAAACAATGAGCAGTTCTTC | CSARDMRERGNNEQFF
- | TRBJ2-2 | - | TRBV3-1 | TGTGCCAGCAGCCAAGAACACGCGTCCGGGGAGCTGTTTTTT | CASSQEHASGELFF
- | TRBJ2-7 | TRBD2 | TRBV10-3 | TGTGCCATCGGCGGATTAGCGGGGGCCTACAATGAGCAGTACTTC | CAIGGLAGAYNEQYF
- | TRBJ1-2 | TRBD1 | TRBV4-2 | TGTGCCAGCAGCCAAGATAACACAGGGGGGAACTATGGCTACACCTTC | CASSQDNTGGNYGYTF
- | TRBJ1-4 | - | TRBV24-1 | TGTGCCACCAGTGATCCTAAAGCAGGGGCGGCAGCAAAACTGTTTTTT | CATSDPKAGAAAKLFF
few | TRBJ2-7 | - | TRBV7-2 | TGTGCCAGCAGCTTAATGAGTTTACCGCAGTACTTC | CASSLMSLPQYF
few | TRBJ1-1 | TRBD1 | TRBV4-3 | TGCGCCAGCAGCCGCGGACAGGCTGAAGCTTTCTTT | CASSRGQAEAFF
few | TRBJ2-5 | TRBD2 | TRBV12-3/TRBV12-4 | TGTGCCAGCAGCCCCGAAAGGGGAGGGCAAGAGACCCAGTACTTC | CASSPERGGQETQYF